The rows below give T cell receptor beta chains drawn from one sample of a study of regulatory T cells in long-lasting Graves disease. Via MiXCR, TCRdb re-called the multiplex PCR reads, giving one row per CDR3 protein. The sample has hundreds of thousands of distinct CDR3 sequences, around 15% seen once. These data were likewise used in another study, on T cells in Graves' hyperthyroidism and ophthalmopathy.

The sequenced sample was peripheral blood mononuclear cells (PBMCs), obtained at new diagnosis, from a patient treated with antithyroid drugs. The receptors derive from a woman in her 30s with Graves disease. Each CDR3 is given with its conserved first and last residue. The D gene is left open where the match is weak. Size values are once, few and many counts, or a class for expanded clones, and some rows have none.

v_gene	abundance	len	d_gene	j_gene	CDR3nt	CDR3aa
TRBV5-1	NA	16	NA	TRBJ2-5	TGCGCCAGCAGCTTGTTGGGGCTTGGGAACCAAGAGACCCAGTACTTC	CASSLLGLGNQETQYF
TRBV6-1	many	16	TRBD2	TRBJ2-5	TGTGCCACCCAGTGGGGCTCTCTAGCGGGAGGAGAGACCCAGTACTTC	CATQWGSLAGGETQYF
TRBV11-2	many	15	TRBD1	TRBJ2-7	TGTGCCAGCAGCTTAGATCGCCAGGGGGTCTACGAGCAGTACTTC	CASSLDRQGVYEQYF
TRBV30	many	14	TRBD1	TRBJ1-5	TGTGCCTGGAACGCCGAGACAGGGTTTCAGCCCCAGCATTTT	CAWNAETGFQPQHF
TRBV2	many	15	NA	TRBJ2-3	TGTGCCAGCAGTAAAGACTATAAAAGCACAGATACGCAGTATTTT	CASSKDYKSTDTQYF
TRBV5-1	many	12	NA	TRBJ2-1	TGTGCCAGCAGCTTTCACGACAATGAGCAGTTCTTC	CASSFHDNEQFF
TRBV2	NA	15	TRBD2	TRBJ2-1	TGTGCCAGCAGCTTAGATACCGCGGGAGTCCGGGAGCAGTTCTTC	CASSLDTAGVREQFF
TRBV30	few	12	NA	TRBJ2-7	TGTGCCTGGAGTGCCAGTCCCTACGAGCAGTACTTC	CAWSASPYEQYF
TRBV30	few	14	NA	TRBJ1-5	TGTGCCTGGAGTGTACTCGGGGGCAGTCAGCCCCAGCATTTT	CAWSVLGGSQPQHF
TRBV28	many	17	TRBD2	TRBJ2-3	TGTGCCAGCAGTTTATTTGGTAGAGCGGGGCGGACAGATACGCAGTATTTT	CASSLFGRAGRTDTQYF
TRBV7-9	many	14	NA	TRBJ2-7	TGTGCCAGCAGTTCGCGCAGGAGCTCCTACGAGCAGTACTTC	CASSSRRSSYEQYF
TRBV19	NA	13	TRBD1	TRBJ2-7	TGTGCCAGCTCGACAGGGGGCCTTTACGAGCAGTACTTC	CASSTGGLYEQYF
TRBV11-1	NA	14	NA	TRBJ2-7	TGTGCCAGCAGCTATGACCGGGAGACCTACGAGCAGTACTTC	CASSYDRETYEQYF
TRBV19	NA	14	NA	TRBJ2-5	TGTGCCTCCGGAGGGCAGGGCCTAGGAGAGACCCAGTACTTC	CASGGQGLGETQYF
TRBV5-1	many	14	NA	TRBJ1-1	TGCGCCAGCAGCTTGATAGGGGGTGACACTGAAGCTTTCTTT	CASSLIGGDTEAFF
TRBV7-9	few	12	TRBD1	TRBJ2-1	TGTGCCGGCCGGGACAGTTACAATGAGCAGTTCTTC	CAGRDSYNEQFF
TRBV19	few	11	TRBD1	TRBJ1-1	TGTGCCAGTGCCAACAGGGGAGAAGCTTTCTTT	CASANRGEAFF
TRBV7-9	many	15	NA	TRBJ1-4	TGTGCCAGCAGCTTAGCAGGGACCGTTAATGAAAAACTGTTTTTT	CASSLAGTVNEKLFF
TRBV30	NA	12	NA	TRBJ2-1	TGTGCCTGGGGACCGGGCTACAATGAGCAGTTCTTC	CAWGPGYNEQFF
TRBV3-1	NA	16	TRBD1	TRBJ2-5	TGTGCCAGCAGCGAACGCTACAGGGGGTCTGGGGAGACCCAGTACTTC	CASSERYRGSGETQYF
TRBV24-1	few	17	TRBD2	TRBJ2-3	TGTGCCACCAGTGACCTCGGGACTAGCGCCAGCACAGATACGCAGTATTTT	CATSDLGTSASTDTQYF
TRBV2	many	13	NA	TRBJ1-1	TGTGCCAGCAGTATCACGACTAGGGCTGAAGCTTTCTTT	CASSITTRAEAFF
TRBV30	NA	14	NA	TRBJ2-1	TGTGCCTGGGGTCCGCGGGACTCCTACAATGAGCAGTTCTTC	CAWGPRDSYNEQFF
TRBV20-1	NA	14	NA	TRBJ1-1	TGCAGTCCCCTTCTGGGGGCGGGGAACACTGAAGCTTTCTTT	CSPLLGAGNTEAFF
TRBV7-8	NA	16	NA	TRBJ2-1	TGTGCCAGCAGCTTAGATGCGCTAGCGCGGACAGAGGAGCAGTTCTTC	CASSLDALARTEEQFF
TRBV5-1	many	14	NA	TRBJ1-1	TGCGCCAGCAGCTTCCCCCCGCCCAGGGACGAAGCTTTCTTT	CASSFPPPRDEAFF
TRBV12-3/TRBV12-4	many	13	NA	TRBJ1-1	TGTGCCAGCAGTCATACTTGGAACACTGAAGCTTTCTTT	CASSHTWNTEAFF
TRBV6-1	many	17	TRBD2	TRBJ2-3	TGTGCCAGCAGTGAACGGGGGACTAGCGGGACGGCAGATACGCAGTATTTT	CASSERGTSGTADTQYF
TRBV6-1	NA	16	NA	TRBJ2-2	TGTGCCAGCAGTAACCTGCGTCAAACGAACACCGGGGAGCTGTTTTTT	CASSNLRQTNTGELFF
TRBV7-2	many	15	NA	TRBJ2-7	TGTGCCAGCAGCTTAGGGGCAGGGCAGTCCTACGAGCAGTACTTC	CASSLGAGQSYEQYF
TRBV7-8	NA	14	TRBD2	TRBJ2-1	TGTGCCAGCAGCCCGGGACTAGCCTACAATGGGCAGTTCTTC	CASSPGLAYNGQFF
TRBV20-1	NA	17	TRBD2	TRBJ2-2	TGCAGTGCTAGAGAGGACCCCAGCGGGAGAGGTACCGGGGAGCTGTTTTTT	CSAREDPSGRGTGELFF
TRBV7-9	many	13	NA	TRBJ1-2	TGTGCCAGCAGCTTGAATCAGGGCTATGGCTACACCTTC	CASSLNQGYGYTF
TRBV7-9	many	15	TRBD1	TRBJ1-5	TGTGCCAGCAGCTTAGTCGGGACAGAGAATCAGCCCCAGCATTTT	CASSLVGTENQPQHF
TRBV4-1	many	15	TRBD1	TRBJ2-7	TGTGCCAGCAGCCAACAAAAGGACAGGGGCTACGAGCAGTACTTC	CASSQQKDRGYEQYF
TRBV20-1	many	20	TRBD1	TRBJ2-7	TGCAGTGCTAGATTGTCAGGGGGCTATAGGTATTCGTCGCGCTCCTACGAGCAGTACTTC	CSARLSGGYRYSSRSYEQYF
TRBV9	few	16	TRBD2	TRBJ2-3	TGTGCCAGCAGCGTAGGAGTTAGCGGGATCACAGATACGCAGTATTTT	CASSVGVSGITDTQYF
TRBV7-2	NA	15	TRBD2	TRBJ2-7	TGTGCCAGCAGCTCGTCGTCGGGAGGTGCCTACGAGCAGTACTTC	CASSSSSGGAYEQYF
TRBV28	few	14	NA	TRBJ2-7	TGTGCCAGCAGTTGGTACGTAAGCTCCTACGAGCAGTACTTC	CASSWYVSSYEQYF
TRBV30	NA	13	NA	TRBJ1-3	TGTGCCTGGAGTGAATCCTCTGGAAACACCATATATTTT	CAWSESSGNTIYF
TRBV20-1	few	15	NA	TRBJ1-2	TGCAGTGCTAGGGCCCAGGTCGTGGCTTCATATGGCTACACCTTC	CSARAQVVASYGYTF
TRBV28	NA	15	NA	TRBJ2-2	TGTGCCAGCAAAAGGGGAGCGGTAAACACCGGGGAGCTGTTTTTT	CASKRGAVNTGELFF
TRBV5-1	NA	15	TRBD2	TRBJ2-5	TGCGCCAGCAGCAGAATAGCGGGAGCGGGAGAGACCCAGTACTTC	CASSRIAGAGETQYF
TRBV7-2	NA	18	NA	TRBJ2-4	TGCGCCAGCAGCCAAGATACCGGGAACAGGGCTTGGAAAAACATTCAGTACTTC	CASSQDTGNRAWKNIQYF
TRBV10-3	many	15	NA	TRBJ2-7	TGTGCCATCAGTGAGTCGGGTAGGAGCTCCTACGAGCAGTACTTC	CAISESGRSSYEQYF
TRBV28	NA	11	TRBD1	TRBJ1-2	TGTGCCAGCACCTCCGACAGGGTCTACACCTTC	CASTSDRVYTF
TRBV24-1	NA	14	TRBD1	TRBJ1-5	TGTGCCACCAGTGATTCAGGGGGAGGTCAGCCCCAGCATTTT	CATSDSGGGQPQHF
TRBV19	few	14	NA	TRBJ1-1	TGTGCCAGTAGTCCGGGGGTCACGGGGACTGAAGCTTTCTTT	CASSPGVTGTEAFF
TRBV30	many	12	NA	TRBJ1-5	TGTGCCGCTGATCAGGGGAATCAGCCCCAGCATTTT	CAADQGNQPQHF
TRBV20-1	NA	15	NA	TRBJ2-1	TGCAGTGCTAGAGATGCAGGGGAACCCTACAATGAGCAGTTCTTC	CSARDAGEPYNEQFF